This passage covers 12 T cell receptor beta chains from one sample sequenced in a study of T cell responses to AZD1222 COVID-19 vaccine. Sequencing used immunoSEQ multiplex PCR; TCRdb keeps in-frame clones, though not all of them. The table lists 90,000 to 150,000 clones, 75% to 90% of them singletons. The source was peripheral blood, collected on day 0 of AZD1222 vaccination. Every receptor here comes from an adult in good health.

This chain joins TRBV28 and TRBJ2-1; D possibly corresponds to TRBD2 (6 bases). This CDR3 contains 15 residues. Germline CDR1 MDHEN, CDR2 SYDVKM. Trimming removed 3 bases from V and 3 bases from J, with 12 bases in between. DNA for the CDR3: TGTGCCAGCAGTTTGGTGAGGAGGGGCTACAATGAGCAGTTCTTC. Protein product: CASSLVRRGYNEQFF.

This clone was detected only a few times. The chain uses TRBV7-9 and TRBJ2-2, with TRBD2 identical over 13 bases. The CDR3 covers 18 residues. V dropped 2 bases and J dropped 5; count of bases not matched to a gene: 8. Per germline, CDR1 SEHNR and CDR2 FQNEAQ (reference sequence). CDR3 residues: CASSLRRLAGGGTGELFF. For the CDR3, the DNA is TGTGCCAGCAGCTTACGGAGACTAGCGGGAGGCGGTACCGGGGAGCTGTTTTTT.

V is TRBV3-1 (or the pseudogene TRBV3-2) and J is TRBJ1-2, with a tentative D call TRBD1 (5 bases). The V and J ends lost 6 bases and 8 bases respectively, with 10 bases between them. Germline CDR1 and CDR2: LGHDT and YNNKEL (reference sequence). The CDR3 runs to 11 residues. The CDR3 loop is CASRGGGGYTF. The DNA of the CDR3 is TGTGCCAGCAGGGGGGGAGGAGGCTACACCTTC.

V is TRBV24-1 and J is TRBJ2-7; D may be TRBD2 (7 bases). V lost 3 bases and J 3 bases, leaving 14 bases between the germline ends. Germline CDR1 KGHDR, CDR2 SFDVKD. CDR3 size: 15 residues. The DNA for the CDR3 is TGTGCCACCAGTGATGCCAGGGGAGGGGACTACGAGCAGTACTTC. It is translated as CATSDARGGDYEQYF.

This clone showed up just once. This sequence joins TRBV28 and TRBJ1-4, with 8 bases aligning to TRBD1. Germline values: CDR1 MDHEN, CDR2 SYDVKM. The CDR3 runs to 13 residues. The J segment lost 10 bases and the V segment lost 10 bases, leaving 11 bases of the junction unmatched. This chain's CDR3 is CATIDRGRGKLFF. CDR3 nucleotides: TGTGCCACCATAGACAGGGGAAGGGGAAAACTGTTTTTT.

This rearrangement joins TRBV28 to TRBJ2-5, with TRBD2 identical over 15 bases. This CDR3 comprises 16 residues. Per germline, CDR1 MDHEN and CDR2 SYDVKM. V shed 5 bases, J shed 4 bases, and the junction held 5 bases outside the gene matches. The CDR3 sequence: CASSPRTSGRAETQYF. The DNA for the CDR3 is TGTGCCAGCAGTCCAAGGACTAGCGGGAGGGCAGAGACCCAGTACTTC.

V and J are TRBV5-6 and TRBJ2-7; 8 positions match TRBD1. Germline trimming cut 0 bases from V and 4 bases from J; bases unmatched to any gene: 6. The germline V gene encodes CDR1 SGHDT and CDR2 YYEEEE. This CDR3 is 15 amino acids long. Here the CDR3 DNA reads TGTGCCAGCAGCTTGGATCCAGGGGGCCTGTACGAGCAGTACTTC. Protein sequence: CASSLDPGGLYEQYF.

The CDR3 nucleotides are TGTGCCAGCAGCCAAGATCCAGCGGGAGGGGCCGGGGAGCTGTTTTTT. Translating gives CASSQDPAGGAGELFF. The rearrangement uses TRBV4-2 and TRBJ2-2; 10 nucleotides agree with TRBD2. With 0 bases clipped from V and 6 bases from J, the junction kept 4 bases outside the gene matches. The CDR3 runs 16 residues. Looked up from germline, CDR1 is LGHNA and CDR2 is YNFKEQ.

This chain joins TRBV3-1 (or the pseudogene TRBV3-2) and TRBJ2-1, with 11 positions matching TRBD2. This CDR3 has 16 amino acids. CDR1 and CDR2 (germline): LGHDT, YNNKEL (reference sequence). The trim removed 6 bases at V and 8 bases at J, leaving 12 bases unmatched. The CDR3 nucleotides are TGTGCCAGCAGTCTCGCTTTACTAGCGGGAGTCCATGAGCAGTTCTTC. Its translation: CASSLALLAGVHEQFF.

V is TRBV28 and J is TRBJ1-6; D gene unclear. Trimming left V 3 bases short and J 0 bases short, with 12 bases between. The CDR3 extends over 17 amino acids. CDR1 MDHEN and CDR2 SYDVKM come from the germline V gene. The CDR3 nucleotides read TGTGCCAGCAGTTTTCTTTCCGGGAGCTCCTATAATTCACCCCTCCACTTT. It translates to CASSFLSGSSYNSPLHF.

This chain links TRBV5-1 with TRBJ1-4; 8 bases match TRBD1. V lost 4 bases, J lost 3 bases, and 5 bases stayed unmatched. This CDR3 has 15 amino acids. CDR1 and CDR2 from the germline V gene are SGHRS and YFSETQ. The CDR3 nucleotides read TGCGCCAGCAGCCAGACAGGGGAGGCTAATGAAAAACTGTTTTTT. The encoded protein is CASSQTGEANEKLFF.

The chain's CDR3 is CASSGGQGRTDTQYF. The CDR3 DNA reads TGTGCCAGTAGTGGTGGACAGGGACGCACAGATACGCAGTATTTT. The chain combines TRBV19 with TRBJ2-3; 8 bases are a match to TRBD1. Trimming cost V 5 bases and J 1 base; bases outside gene matches: 5. The CDR3 length is 15 residues. Germline V CDR1 and CDR2: LNHDA, SQIVND (reference sequence).